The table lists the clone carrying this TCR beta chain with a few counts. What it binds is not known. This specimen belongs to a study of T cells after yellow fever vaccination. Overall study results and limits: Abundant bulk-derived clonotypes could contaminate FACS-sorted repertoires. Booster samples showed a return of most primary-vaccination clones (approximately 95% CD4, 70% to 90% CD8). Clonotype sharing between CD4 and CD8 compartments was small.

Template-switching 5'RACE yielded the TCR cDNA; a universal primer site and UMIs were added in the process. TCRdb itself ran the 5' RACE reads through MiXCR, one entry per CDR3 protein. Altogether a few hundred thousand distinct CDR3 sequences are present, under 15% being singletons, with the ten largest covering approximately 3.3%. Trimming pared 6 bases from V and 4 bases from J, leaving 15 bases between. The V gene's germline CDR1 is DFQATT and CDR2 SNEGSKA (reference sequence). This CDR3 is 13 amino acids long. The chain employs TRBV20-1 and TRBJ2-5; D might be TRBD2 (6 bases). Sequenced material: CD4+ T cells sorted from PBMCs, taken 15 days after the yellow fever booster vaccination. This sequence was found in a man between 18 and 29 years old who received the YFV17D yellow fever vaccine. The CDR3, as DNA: TGCAGTGCGAGGAGGGCAGGCTCAGAGACCCAGTACTTC. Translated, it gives CSARRAGSETQYF.